These 18 T cell receptor beta chains were all obtained from the same sample, sequenced in a study of T cells after yellow fever vaccination. In TCRdb, the 5' RACE reads were re-called with MiXCR into one record per CDR3 protein. The sample has a few hundred thousand distinct CDR3 sequences, about 10% seen once. Source: CD4+ T cells sorted from PBMCs, taken 5 days after the yellow fever booster vaccination. These receptors were obtained from a man aged 18 to 35 who received the YFV17D yellow fever vaccine.

This chain joins TRBV4-2 and TRBJ2-5, with 7 positions matching TRBD1. The ends lost 1 base at V and 5 bases at J; junction bases unmatched: 13. The CDR3 sequence is 17 residues long. Germline lookup yields CDR1 LGHNA and CDR2 YNFKEQ. CDR3 DNA sequence: TGTGCCAGCAGCCAAGTCGTTCAACCGACAGGGTCGGAGACCCAGTACTTC. The encoded protein is CASSQVVQPTGSETQYF.

This clonotype appeared a few times. This rearrangement joins TRBV12-3 or TRBV12-4 to TRBJ1-5; TRBD1 matches at 7 bases. The J segment lost 0 bases and the V segment lost 5 bases, leaving 7 bases of the junction unmatched. This CDR3 contains 16 residues. Here the CDR3 reads CASSAGTDNSNQPQHF. In DNA, the CDR3 is TGTGCCAGCAGTGCCGGGACAGATAATAGCAATCAGCCCCAGCATTTT.

This chain uses TRBV4-1 with TRBJ2-7; tentatively, D is TRBD1 or TRBD2 (5 bases each). This CDR3 spans 14 amino acids. In germline, CDR1 is MGHRA, CDR2 YSYEKL. The germline V and J ends were trimmed by 1 base and 1 base, with 8 bases remaining between them. The CDR3 reads CASSQVGTSYEQYF. DNA for the CDR3: TGCGCCAGCAGCCAAGTTGGGACGTCCTACGAGCAGTACTTC.

V gene TRBV4-1 combines with J gene TRBJ2-1; no firm D call. V was trimmed by 2 bases and J by 5 bases, leaving 10 bases between them. This CDR3 has 14 residues. In germline, CDR1 is MGHRA, CDR2 YSYEKL. The CDR3 region has the DNA TGCGCCAGCAGCCAAAGGGCTAGAGACAATGAGCAGTTCTTC. Its translation is CASSQRARDNEQFF.

The chain combines TRBV7-3 with TRBJ1-1; no firm D call. Per the germline V gene, CDR1 is SGHTA and CDR2 is FQGTGA. V was shortened by 7 bases and J by 3 bases, with 15 bases between the two germline ends. The CDR3 runs to 14 residues. CDR3 in DNA: TGTGCCAGCACAAAACCTGGGGTCGACACTGAAGCTTTCTTT. Translated: CASTKPGVDTEAFF.

A few counts support this clonotype. The CDR3 spells CASSAKRGQGRNTQYF. In nucleotides, the CDR3 is TGTGCCAGCAGCGCTAAAAGAGGGCAGGGACGAAATACGCAGTATTTT. The chain couples TRBV11-1 to TRBJ2-3; D could derive from TRBD1 or TRBD2 (5 bases each). The V end lost 5 bases, the J end lost 7 bases, and 22 bases lay between the germline ends. This CDR3 is 16 amino acids long. Germline CDR1 and CDR2: SGHAT and FQDESV (reference sequence).

This clonotype was seen a few times. The chain combines TRBV16 with TRBJ1-2; TRBD1 might be the D (6 bases). CDR1 is KGHSY, CDR2 FQNENV, per germline. This CDR3 spans 15 amino acids. The germline V and J ends were trimmed by 4 bases and 8 bases, with 20 bases remaining between them. The CDR3 DNA reads as TGTGCCAGCAGCCTCGTGGACAGATTAGTAGTAGGCTACACCTTC. This gives the protein CASSLVDRLVVGYTF.

This clonotype was observed a handful of times. V is TRBV7-3 and J is TRBJ2-1; D perhaps matches TRBD2 (7 bases). Looked up from germline, CDR1 is SGHTA and CDR2 is FQGTGA. This CDR3 comprises 18 residues. V was shortened by 5 bases and J by 2 bases, with 22 bases between the two germline ends. CDR3 residues: CASSRFRGATPPYNEQFF. The CDR3 DNA is TGTGCCAGCAGCCGCTTCCGGGGGGCCACACCGCCCTACAATGAGCAGTTCTTC.

This clonotype was seen more than once but under ten times. J is TRBJ2-7 and V is TRBV5-1; D possibly uses TRBD1 or TRBD2 (5 bases each). CDR1 SGHRS and CDR2 YFSETQ come from the germline V gene. Trimming left V 5 bases short and J 0 bases short, with 15 bases between. The CDR3 runs to 15 residues. The CDR3 reads CASSSGTGASYEQYV. The CDR3 DNA sequence: TGCGCCAGCAGTTCCGGGACCGGGGCCTCCTACGAGCAGTACGTC.

This clonotype was seen at least ten times. This chain joins TRBV15 and TRBJ1-1; possible D gene TRBD1, 5 bases. In germline, CDR1 is LNHNV, CDR2 YYDKDF (reference sequence). Trimming pared 0 bases from V and 7 bases from J, leaving 9 bases between. The CDR3 has 13 amino acids. As DNA, the CDR3 is TGTGCCACCAGCAGAGACCCGGGACGTGAAGCTTTCTTT. Translated: CATSRDPGREAFF.

This clonotype has ten or more counts. The gene calls are TRBV14 and TRBJ2-2; D unclear. Germline V gives CDR1 SGHDN, CDR2 FVKESK. This CDR3 contains 15 residues. With 1 base removed from V and 2 bases from J, the gap between germline ends came to 8 bases. CDR3 sequence (DNA): TGTGCCAGCAGCCAAGTGGGGATTAACACCGGGGAGCTGTTTTTT. Amino acid sequence: CASSQVGINTGELFF.

This clonotype was picked up a small number of times. This sequence joins TRBV4-1 and TRBJ2-2; TRBD2 aligns across 7 bases. The CDR3 runs 15 residues. The V gene end was trimmed by 4 bases and the J gene end by 3 bases; junction bases not matched to a gene: 5. Germline values: CDR1 MGHRA, CDR2 YSYEKL. The CDR3 sequence is CASSPIRGDTGELFF. Written as DNA, the CDR3 is TGCGCCAGCAGCCCGATCCGGGGGGACACCGGGGAGCTGTTTTTT.

The chain has TRBV6-1 and TRBJ1-6; D gene unclear. This CDR3 is 15 amino acids long. With 2 bases removed from V and 7 bases from J, the gap between germline ends came to 12 bases. CDR1 is MNHNS and CDR2 is SASEGT in the germline V gene. CDR3 in amino acids: CASSEPGSPNSPLHF. CDR3 bases: TGTGCCAGCAGTGAACCGGGCAGTCCCAATTCACCCCTCCACTTT.

This clonotype appeared many times. CDR3: CASTQGLYNEQFF. The CDR3, as DNA: TGTGCCAGTACACAGGGACTTTACAATGAGCAGTTCTTC. The chain links TRBV12-3 or TRBV12-4 to TRBJ2-1; D may match TRBD1 or TRBD2 (6 bases each). The CDR3 covers 13 residues. V was cut by 9 bases and J by 4 bases, with 13 bases left in between.

This chain links TRBV11-2 with TRBJ2-1; D might be TRBD1 (5 bases). The CDR3 runs to 16 residues. V was clipped by 3 bases and J by 2 bases, with 14 bases between them. The germline CDR1 and CDR2 sequences are SGHAT and FQNNGV. DNA of the CDR3: TGTGCCAGCAGCTTCGCAGTCGGACAAGCCTACAATGAGCAGTTCTTC. Translated, it gives CASSFAVGQAYNEQFF.

V and J are TRBV5-4 and TRBJ2-2; 9 positions match TRBD1. The germline V gene has CDR1 SGHNT and CDR2 YYREEE (reference sequence). The CDR3 length is 15 residues. V lost 4 bases and J lost 6; bases outside the gene matches: 7. The CDR3 sequence is CASSGGQGPSGELFF. The CDR3 DNA follows: TGTGCCAGCAGCGGCGGACAGGGGCCCTCCGGGGAGCTGTTTTTT.

This clonotype showed up many times. This rearrangement joins TRBV15 to TRBJ1-2, with a tentative D call TRBD1 (5 bases). This CDR3 has 15 residues. CDR1 is LNHNV and CDR2 is YYDKDF in the germline V gene (reference sequence). Trimming removed 5 bases at V and 2 bases at J, with 15 bases between. The DNA of the CDR3 is TGTGCCACCAGCGATCCGGACGGGGGGAACTATGGCTACACCTTC. It yields the protein CATSDPDGGNYGYTF.

This clonotype has at least ten counts. The V gene is TRBV12-3 or TRBV12-4, the J gene TRBJ1-1, with unresolved D. The CDR3 is made up of 11 amino acids. V was pared by 5 bases and J by 5 bases, with 6 bases between. The CDR3 protein is CASSTETEAFF. CDR3 DNA sequence: TGTGCCAGCAGTACGGAAACTGAAGCTTTCTTT.